This TCR beta chain appears in the sequencing data of a study of blood T cell repertoires in COVID-19. Study information: Material from acute and convalescent COVID-19 was sourced from the United States, Italy and Spain. From T cells, B-cell-depleted T cells, or PBMCs came the material, which was cDNA or gDNA.

The CDR3 length is 15 residues. Germline assignment: CDR1 MNHEY and CDR2 SVGEGT. V lost 6 bases and J lost 4, with 18 bases in between. Original processing notes: The assay estimated nucleated cells by amplifying reference gene primers. TCRdb's copy holds only in-frame clones and misses some; the assay was immunoSEQ multiplex PCR. V and J calls and clone size are those listed in that table; D and trimming were worked out from the DNA. The table includes fewer than 60,000 clones, roughly 80% detected once. The sequence came from a man in his 60s with acute or convalescent COVID-19. The J gene is TRBJ2-5, the V gene TRBV6-2 or TRBV6-3, with D possibly called TRBD1 or TRBD2 (5 bases each). Sequenced sample: peripheral blood. As DNA, the CDR3 is TGTGCCAGCAGCCAGGGAGAAGAGTTTAGAGAGACCCAGTACTTC. Protein product: CASSQGEEFRETQYF.